This is a list of T cell receptor beta chains from one sample in a study of siplizumab effects on memory and regulatory T cells. TCRdb's copy holds only in-frame clones and misses some; the assay was immunoSEQ multiplex PCR. The sample holds around 100,000 clones; more than 90% are singletons and the top ten take around 0.15%. The sequenced sample consisted of CD4+ T cells sorted from blood. Receptors were obtained from a human donor in good health. Both conserved end residues are part of each CDR3. The D gene is left open where the match is weak. Only part of the rows carry a size: once, few, many, or a class if the clone is expanded.

CDR3nt,CDR3aa,d_gene,j_gene,v_gene,abundance
TGCGCCAGCAGCCAAGCCGGGACAGGGGCGGTGGAGACCCAGTACTTC,CASSQAGTGAVETQYF,TRBD1,TRBJ2-5,TRBV4-1,-
TGTGCCTGGAGCCCGTTAACAGGTTTTGGGGCGGGTGGAGAGCAGTACTTC,CAWSPLTGFGAGGEQYF,-,TRBJ2-7,TRBV30,-
TGTGCCAGCTCACCTGGGAACACCGGGGAGCTGTTTTTT,CASSPGNTGELFF,-,TRBJ2-2,TRBV18,-
TGCGCCAGCAGTGAGCGGATAGCGGGGGACCAAGCCAAAAACATTCAGTACTTC,CASSERIAGDQAKNIQYF,TRBD2,TRBJ2-4,TRBV10-2,-
TGTGCCAGCAGTTCACTGGTTGAGCAGTTCTTC,CASSSLVEQFF,-,TRBJ2-1,TRBV6-5,-
TGCGCCAGCAGCTCCCGGACTGAAGGCTATCAGCCCCAGCATTTT,CASSSRTEGYQPQHF,-,TRBJ1-5,TRBV5-1,once
TGTGCCAGCAGCGTATCCGCGACGAACACCGGGGAGCTGTTTTTT,CASSVSATNTGELFF,-,TRBJ2-2,TRBV9,once
TGCGCCAGCAGCCAAGGTCCCCGGGGCACAGATACGCAGTATTTT,CASSQGPRGTDTQYF,-,TRBJ2-3,TRBV4-1,-
TGTGCCAGCAGCCACTTAGAGCGGGGGGGTTCCTACGAGCAGTACTTC,CASSHLERGGSYEQYF,TRBD2,TRBJ2-7,TRBV4-2,-
TGTGCCAGCAACGCGCTAGCGGGAGGCACAGATACGCAGTATTTT,CASNALAGGTDTQYF,TRBD2,TRBJ2-3,TRBV6-5,-
TGCGCCAGCACCGCCGGGACCACAGATACGCAGTATTTT,CASTAGTTDTQYF,-,TRBJ2-3,TRBV10-1,-
TGCAGCGTTGAAGTTGGACAGGGGTATGGCTACACCTTC,CSVEVGQGYGYTF,TRBD1,TRBJ1-2,TRBV29-1,-
TGTGCGTCGGGACAGGGGTTTGATGGCTACACCTTC,CASGQGFDGYTF,TRBD1,TRBJ1-2,TRBV5-5,-
TGTGCTAGTGGCCCCAATCAGCCCCAGCATTTT,CASGPNQPQHF,-,TRBJ1-5,TRBV12-5,-
TGCGCCAGCAGTGAGTCGATAAGGTGTACGGGTGGCTACACCTTC,CASSESIRCTGGYTF,-,TRBJ1-2,TRBV10-1,-
TGTGCCAGCAATGTGGACCGAAGCTCTGGGGCCAACGTCCTGACTTTC,CASNVDRSSGANVLTF,-,TRBJ2-6,TRBV2,-
TGTGCCAGCAACCCGACGAGTGGGGGTGGAACTGAAGCTTTCTTT,CASNPTSGGGTEAFF,-,TRBJ1-1,TRBV7-8,-
TGTGCCAGCTCACCACTGTCCAGCGGGGTGTACGAGCAGTACTTC,CASSPLSSGVYEQYF,TRBD2,TRBJ2-7,TRBV18,-
TGTGCCAGCAGCGTTAACGGGGAAAACACCGGGGAGCTGTTTTTT,CASSVNGENTGELFF,-,TRBJ2-2,TRBV9,-
TGTGCCAGCAGCTTCGGCACACCTAATTCACCCCTCCACTTT,CASSFGTPNSPLHF,-,TRBJ1-6,TRBV11-1,-
TGTGCCAGCAGCCGTAGGACAGGGTTAGGCTACGAGCAGTACTTC,CASSRRTGLGYEQYF,TRBD1,TRBJ2-7,TRBV14,-
TGTGCCAGCAGCTTAGTCAGCGGGGGTGACGGCGGTGTGGAGACCCAGTACTTC,CASSLVSGGDGGVETQYF,TRBD2,TRBJ2-5,TRBV7-2,-
TGTGCCAGCAGCTTAGCGGTAACAGACGTTGCAACTAATGAAAAACTGTTTTTT,CASSLAVTDVATNEKLFF,-,TRBJ1-4,TRBV7-9,-
TGTGCCAGCAGCCCCGGGACAGGGATCTATGGCTACACCTTC,CASSPGTGIYGYTF,-,TRBJ1-2,TRBV21-1,-
TGTGCCAGCAGCTTAGCCCGGAACACTGAAGCTTTCTTT,CASSLARNTEAFF,-,TRBJ1-1,TRBV7-6,-
TGCGCCAGCAGCCACGTGGGGACCCAAGAGACCCAGTACTTC,CASSHVGTQETQYF,-,TRBJ2-5,TRBV4-1,-
TGTGCCATCAGTGAGCGGGGGGCGCGGGCCTACGAGCAGTACTTC,CAISERGARAYEQYF,-,TRBJ2-7,TRBV10-3,once
TGTGCCAGCAGCCCTAGCCCGCCTTACGAGCAGTACTTC,CASSPSPPYEQYF,-,TRBJ2-7,TRBV11-2,-
TGTGCCAGCAGCCCGAGACAGGGGCAAGAGACCCAGTACTTC,CASSPRQGQETQYF,TRBD1,TRBJ2-5,TRBV7-9,few
TGTGCCAGCTCACCACAGGGGAAGAATGGAAACACCATATATTTT,CASSPQGKNGNTIYF,-,TRBJ1-3,TRBV18,-
TGCGCCAGCAGCCTTGACAGGGGAGACACCGGGGAGCTGTTTTTT,CASSLDRGDTGELFF,TRBD1,TRBJ2-2,TRBV5-1,-
TGCGCCAGCAGTCAAGATCCGGTTGGGGCGGGAGCTTTCTTT,CASSQDPVGAGAFF,-,TRBJ1-1,TRBV4-1,-
TGTGCCAGCAGACCAATTAAAAACACCGGGGAGCTGTTTTTT,CASRPIKNTGELFF,-,TRBJ2-2,TRBV28,-
TGCGCCAGCAGCCAAGGGACCGGGACAGTCGCTGGTTACACCTTC,CASSQGTGTVAGYTF,TRBD1,TRBJ1-2,TRBV4-3,-
TGTGCCAGCAGTTTCTATTTGGTCGCTCCTGGAAACACCATATATTTT,CASSFYLVAPGNTIYF,-,TRBJ1-3,TRBV7-9,-
TGTGCCAGCAGCACGTCCGGGACAGGGGGCTACGAGCAGTACTTC,CASSTSGTGGYEQYF,TRBD1,TRBJ2-7,TRBV11-2,-
TGTGCCAGCAGTGAATCGGGGCAGGGGCAGGGCACTGAAGCTTTCTTT,CASSESGQGQGTEAFF,-,TRBJ1-1,TRBV25-1,once
TGTGCCAGCAGGGACAACATGAACACTGAAGCTTTCTTT,CASRDNMNTEAFF,-,TRBJ1-1,TRBV6-5,-
TGTGCCAGCAGCTTTTTTAGCGGGCTGAACTACGAGCAGTACTTC,CASSFFSGLNYEQYF,TRBD2,TRBJ2-7,TRBV5-5,-
TGTGCCAGCAGGGGCGAGGGGGCCAAAAACATTCAGTACTTC,CASRGEGAKNIQYF,-,TRBJ2-4,TRBV6-5,-
TGTGCCAGCAGCGCCACTAGCGGAAACACAGATACGCAGTATTTT,CASSATSGNTDTQYF,TRBD2,TRBJ2-3,TRBV9,-
TGCGCCAGCAGCTTGGAGAACGGACCTCAGCAGGGCTACACCTTC,CASSLENGPQQGYTF,-,TRBJ1-2,TRBV5-1,-
TGTGCCAGCAGTTTATCCTTAACAGGGAACTATGGCTACACCTTC,CASSLSLTGNYGYTF,-,TRBJ1-2,TRBV27,-
TGCGCCAGCAGCTTAGGGGGACAGTTTGCAACTAATGAAAAACTGTTTTTT,CASSLGGQFATNEKLFF,TRBD1,TRBJ1-4,TRBV5-1,-
TGTGCCAGCAGCATTATCCTCTGGAACGCCATATATTTT,CASSIILWNAIYF,-,TRBJ1-3,TRBV7-2,-
TGTGCCAGCAGTCCCGGACAGGGGGGGAAAGAGCAGTACTTC,CASSPGQGGKEQYF,TRBD1,TRBJ2-7,TRBV6-1,few
TGTGCCAGCAGCCCAAGGATCAGCGCGGGTTTTAACGAGCAGTACTTC,CASSPRISAGFNEQYF,-,TRBJ2-7,TRBV27,-
TGTGCCAGCAGCTCGACTAGCGGGGGGCCTAGCTCCTACGAGCAGTACTTC,CASSSTSGGPSSYEQYF,TRBD2,TRBJ2-7,TRBV11-2,-